This T cell receptor (beta chain) was obtained from a study of Ad26.COV2.S vaccination and SARS-CoV-2 variants. Study results and caveats: Vaccinated individuals (as opposed to placebo recipients) had higher spike-specific TCR breadth.

Comments on this clone: Antigen: not known.

Sequencing used immunoSEQ multiplex PCR; TCRdb keeps in-frame clones, though not all of them. The repertoire holds 430,000 or so clones, with about 88% as singletons. Trimming stripped 5 bases from V and 3 bases from J, with 13 bases between. The V gene's germline CDR1 is SEHNR and CDR2 FQNEAQ (reference sequence). This CDR3 has 14 amino acids. Specified treatment: some 20 received Ad26.COV2.S at low or high dose, single or two shots; several received placebo; per-sample allocation not given. Following the first vaccine or placebo injection, samples were taken on day 63. The sequencing here drew on peripheral blood, taken in a trial of Ad26.COV2.S vaccine versus placebo. The TCR originated in a person between 18 and 65 years old who received the Ad26.COV2.S COVID-19 vaccine or a placebo. V gene TRBV7-9 combines with J gene TRBJ1-2; the D gene is possibly TRBD1 (5 bases). CDR3 residues: CASSPGRTYYGYTF. The CDR3 DNA reads as TGTGCCAGCAGCCCGGGACGGACTTACTATGGCTACACCTTC. Based on the CDR3 plus reference TRBV7-9 and TRBJ1-2, the full variable domain is DTGVSQNPRHKITKRGQNVTFRCDPISEHNRLYWYRQTLGQGPEFLTYFQNEAQLEKSRLLSDRFSAERPKGSFSTLEIQRTEQGDSAMYLCASSPGRTYYGYTFGSGTRLTVV.